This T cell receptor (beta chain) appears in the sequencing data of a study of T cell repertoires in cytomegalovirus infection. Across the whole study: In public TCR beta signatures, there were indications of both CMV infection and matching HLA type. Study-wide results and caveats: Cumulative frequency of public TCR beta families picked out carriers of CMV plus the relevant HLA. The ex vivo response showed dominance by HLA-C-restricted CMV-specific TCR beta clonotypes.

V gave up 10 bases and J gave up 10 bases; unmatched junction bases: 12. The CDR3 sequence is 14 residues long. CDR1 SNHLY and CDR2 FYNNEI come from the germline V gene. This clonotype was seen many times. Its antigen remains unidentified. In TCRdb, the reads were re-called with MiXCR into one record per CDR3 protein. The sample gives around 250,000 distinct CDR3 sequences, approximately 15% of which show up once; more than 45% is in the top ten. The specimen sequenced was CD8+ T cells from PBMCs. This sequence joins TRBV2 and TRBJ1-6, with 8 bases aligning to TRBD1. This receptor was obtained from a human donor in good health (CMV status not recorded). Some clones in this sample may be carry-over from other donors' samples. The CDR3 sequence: CATRGQGLDSPLHF. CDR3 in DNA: TGTGCCACTAGAGGACAGGGACTGGACTCACCCCTCCACTTT.